The rows below give T cell receptor beta chains drawn from one sample of a study of T cells in placental villitis. Sequencing used immunoSEQ multiplex PCR; TCRdb keeps in-frame clones, though not all of them. The profile covers about 3,100 clones, with about 80% appearing a single time and about 20% taken by the ten largest. Sequences were obtained from placental tissue containing maternal and fetal cells. The receptors originated from a human patient with infectious villitis; the placental T cells may come from both mother and fetus. Both conserved end residues are part of each CDR3. Each record gives: J gene, clone size, D gene, V gene, CDR3 DNA, CDR3 protein. A D gene is named only where the DNA matches it firmly. The size of a clone is reported for some rows only, either as once, few or many, or as a class for expanded clones.

J gene: TRBJ2-7
clone size: .
D gene: .
V gene: TRBV6-5
CDR3 DNA: TGTGCCAGCAGTTACAACCCTCCCGGTGGGGAGCAGTACTTC
CDR3 protein: CASSYNPPGGEQYF

J gene: TRBJ1-1
clone size: once
D gene: .
V gene: TRBV30
CDR3 DNA: TGTGCCTGGAGTAATCAGGTTGAAGCTTTCTTT
CDR3 protein: CAWSNQVEAFF

J gene: TRBJ1-1
clone size: .
D gene: TRBD1
V gene: TRBV13
CDR3 DNA: TGTGCCAGCAGCCCCTACTCGACAGGGGAAGCTTTCTTT
CDR3 protein: CASSPYSTGEAFF

J gene: TRBJ1-2
clone size: .
D gene: .
V gene: TRBV19
CDR3 DNA: TGTGCCAGTAGACCCTCTTGGGGGGGGCTCTATGGCTACACCTTC
CDR3 protein: CASRPSWGGLYGYTF

J gene: TRBJ1-1
clone size: hyperexpanded
D gene: .
V gene: TRBV7-9
CDR3 DNA: TGTGCCAGCAGAAATTACTCCGGGTTCACTGAAGCTTTCTTT
CDR3 protein: CASRNYSGFTEAFF

J gene: TRBJ1-1
clone size: .
D gene: .
V gene: TRBV5-1
CDR3 DNA: TGCGCCAGCAGCTTGGGAGGTGCAGGGGACACTGAAGCTTTCTTT
CDR3 protein: CASSLGGAGDTEAFF

J gene: TRBJ1-2
clone size: .
D gene: .
V gene: TRBV5-1
CDR3 DNA: TGCGCCAGCTCCCCGGGGGGCGATACTTATGGCTACACCTTC
CDR3 protein: CASSPGGDTYGYTF

J gene: TRBJ1-2
clone size: .
D gene: .
V gene: TRBV5-1
CDR3 DNA: TGCGCCAGCAGCTCGGGACGGCTTATAACTACCTTC
CDR3 protein: CASSSGRLITTF

J gene: TRBJ2-1
clone size: .
D gene: TRBD2
V gene: TRBV6-6
CDR3 DNA: TGTGCCAGCACTCAGACTAGCGGGGGGTACAATGAGCAGTTCTTC
CDR3 protein: CASTQTSGGYNEQFF

J gene: TRBJ1-1
clone size: few
D gene: .
V gene: TRBV11-3
CDR3 DNA: TGTGCCAGCAGCTTACAGGGGCACGAGGCTTTCTTT
CDR3 protein: CASSLQGHEAFF

J gene: TRBJ1-5
clone size: few
D gene: .
V gene: TRBV28
CDR3 DNA: TGTGCCAGCAGGATAAACGCCGGACAGAACAATCAGCCCCAGCATTTT
CDR3 protein: CASRINAGQNNQPQHF

J gene: TRBJ2-2
clone size: once
D gene: .
V gene: TRBV19
CDR3 DNA: TGTGCCAGTAGCCTGTTAGACACCGGGGAGCTGTTTTTT
CDR3 protein: CASSLLDTGELFF

J gene: TRBJ2-5
clone size: .
D gene: TRBD2
V gene: TRBV4-2
CDR3 DNA: TGTGCCAGCAGCCAAGACGGACTAGCGGGGGGGCCAGAGACCCAGTACTTC
CDR3 protein: CASSQDGLAGGPETQYF

J gene: TRBJ2-5
clone size: large
D gene: .
V gene: TRBV9
CDR3 DNA: TGTGCCAGCAGCGTAGGTCTGTCTCAGGGAGAGACCCAGTACTTC
CDR3 protein: CASSVGLSQGETQYF

J gene: TRBJ2-3
clone size: .
D gene: TRBD1
V gene: TRBV6-4
CDR3 DNA: TGTGCCAGTAGTGACGCGACAGGGGGCGCAGATACGCAGTATTTT
CDR3 protein: CASSDATGGADTQYF

J gene: TRBJ2-3
clone size: .
D gene: .
V gene: TRBV6-4
CDR3 DNA: TGTGCCAGCAGTGACTATTTGCGAGGGGGGGATACGCAGTATTTT
CDR3 protein: CASSDYLRGGDTQYF

J gene: TRBJ2-2
clone size: .
D gene: .
V gene: TRBV14
CDR3 DNA: TGTGCCAGCAGCCAAGATCGGAGAGGGGGGATAACCGGGGAGCTGTTTTTT
CDR3 protein: CASSQDRRGGITGELFF

J gene: TRBJ1-2
clone size: .
D gene: .
V gene: TRBV4-1
CDR3 DNA: TGCGCCAGCAGCCAAGATCGTCGCAGGGACCCCTATGGCTACACCTTC
CDR3 protein: CASSQDRRRDPYGYTF

J gene: TRBJ1-1
clone size: .
D gene: .
V gene: TRBV12-3/TRBV12-4
CDR3 DNA: TGTGCCAGCAGGAACAGGGAGAACACTGAAGCTTTCTTT
CDR3 protein: CASRNRENTEAFF

J gene: TRBJ1-2
clone size: .
D gene: .
V gene: TRBV12-3/TRBV12-4
CDR3 DNA: TGTGCCAGCAGTTCCCGGTGGGTCGGCGGCTACACCTTC
CDR3 protein: CASSSRWVGGYTF

J gene: TRBJ2-5
clone size: .
D gene: .
V gene: TRBV15
CDR3 DNA: TGTGCCACCAGCAGAGGGGGGGCGAACCAAGAGACCCAGTACTTC
CDR3 protein: CATSRGGANQETQYF

J gene: TRBJ2-3
clone size: .
D gene: TRBD1
V gene: TRBV6-4
CDR3 DNA: TGTGCCAGCAGTGACAGGGGGCGCACAGATACGCAGTATTTT
CDR3 protein: CASSDRGRTDTQYF

J gene: TRBJ1-1
clone size: .
D gene: .
V gene: TRBV4-1
CDR3 DNA: TGCGCCAGCAGCCAAGCACGGGGGGGCGGAGGGTTGAACACTGAAGCTTTCTTT
CDR3 protein: CASSQARGGGGLNTEAFF